Below, one T cell receptor beta chain is given with its context. This record belongs to a study of blood T cell repertoires in COVID-19. The J segment lost 8 bases and the V segment lost 4 bases, leaving 9 bases of the junction unmatched. The germline CDR1 and CDR2 sequences are WNHNN and SYGVQD (reference sequence). This CDR3 contains 16 residues. Assay used: immunoSEQ multiplex PCR; TCRdb lists only in-frame clones, some missing. The sample carries about 150,000 clones, approximately 80% recorded once. Sequencing input: peripheral blood. The chain is built from TRBV10-1 and TRBJ1-6, with 9 bases lining up with TRBD1. This TCR came from a woman in her fifties or sixties with acute or convalescent COVID-19. CDR3 sequence (DNA): TGCGCCAGCAGTGTCCGGGACAGGGTGCCTTATTCACCCCTCCACTTT. The encoded protein is CASSVRDRVPYSPLHF.